The TCR beta chain under discussion was sequenced for a study of cytomegalovirus exposure and HLA in healthy donors. Study-wide points: Earlier analysis looked at TCR beta V segments, and most were productive about 87% or about 30% of the time.

This clone appeared once. Its antigen is unidentified. It was with 60 Vbeta and 13 Jbeta primers that the PCR ran. TCRdb's table, derived via immunoSEQ multiplex PCR, lists solely in-frame clones and lacks some. The sample gives 120,000 or so clones, around 80% of which show up once; 1% is in the top ten. Germline CDR1 reads SEHNR; CDR2 reads FQNEAQ (reference sequence). The CDR3 sequence is 16 residues long. With 3 bases removed from V and 0 bases from J, the gap between germline ends came to 12 bases. Sequences were obtained from PBMCs. The V gene is TRBV7-9, the J gene TRBJ2-1, with TRBD2 as a possible D gene (6 bases). The clonotype comes from a human donor in good health. The CDR3 bases are TGTGCCAGCAGCTTTGATGACGGGAGCTCCTACAATGAGCAGTTCTTC. Translating it yields CASSFDDGSSYNEQFF.